This entry concerns a single TCR beta chain. V gave up 1 base and J gave up 0 bases, with 13 bases separating them. This CDR3 is 15 amino acids long. From germline, CDR1 is GTSNPN and CDR2 SVGIG (reference sequence). This record comes from a study of blood T cell repertoires in COVID-19. Whole-study context: Italy, Spain and the United States were the sources of the convalescent and acute COVID-19 samples. The analysed material was cDNA or gDNA that came from T cells, B-cell-depleted T cells, or PBMCs.

Per the study methods: Using reference gene primer amplification, nucleated cell counts were estimated. The protocol was immunoSEQ multiplex PCR, while the TCRdb copy is restricted to in-frame clones and leaves out a portion. The DNA was the basis for D and trimming; V, J and clone size are from that table. Of fewer than 300,000 clones in the sample, about 80% were seen once. This TCR derives from a person aged 65-85 years with COVID-19, enrolled during active disease. This sequence joins TRBV30 and TRBJ2-7, with D maybe TRBD1 (5 bases). The sequencing sample was made of peripheral blood. The CDR3 protein is CAWSEGRVISYEQYF. DNA for the CDR3: TGTGCCTGGAGTGAGGGCAGGGTCATCTCCTACGAGCAGTACTTC.